One sample yielded the 11 T cell receptor beta chains listed below, sequenced in a study of blood T cells in healthy people across ages. The use of a sample-barcoded 5' primer and a J-beta primer mix characterized a second PCR of roughly 6 to 11 cycles. TCRdb ran MiXCR on the 5' RACE reads and lists one entry per CDR3 protein. The profile shows about 1.4 million distinct CDR3 sequences, approximately 63% of them singletons. The sequenced sample consisted of blood. These receptors originate from a man between 18 and 35 years old in good health.

The chain has TRBV27 and TRBJ2-7, with no clear D. The V end lost 6 bases, the J end lost 5 bases, and 8 bases lay between the germline ends. Germline V gene sequence: CDR1 MNHEY, CDR2 SMNVEV (reference sequence). The CDR3 loop spans 11 amino acids. The CDR3 region has the DNA TGTGCCAGCAGAGACTTCAACGAGCAGTACTTC. It yields the protein CASRDFNEQYF.

This clonotype was observed a single time. The rearrangement joins TRBV12-3 or TRBV12-4 to TRBJ1-1; 7 bases map to TRBD1. The CDR3 covers 13 residues. V gave up 6 bases and J gave up 6 bases; unmatched junction bases: 7. CDR3 nucleotides: TGTGCCAGCAGCCTGGGACAGACGGCTGAAGCTTTCTTT. Its translation: CASSLGQTAEAFF.

CDR3 region: CSVGQGAYSYGYTF. CDR3 sequence (DNA): TGCAGCGTTGGACAGGGGGCTTATTCCTATGGCTACACCTTC. This sequence joins TRBV29-1 and TRBJ1-2; 10 bases are shared with TRBD1. After removal of 4 bases from V and 4 bases from J, the junction contained 6 bases not matched to a gene. The CDR3 is 14 residues long. CDR1 and CDR2 (germline): SQVTM, ANQGSEA.

The gene calls are TRBV6-2 or TRBV6-3 and TRBJ2-4; 8 bases are shared with TRBD2. The closer fit of TRBJ2-7 to the DNA end suggests the J call may be wrong. This CDR3 is built from 14 residues. The germline V gene has CDR1 MNHEY and CDR2 SVGEGT. The CDR3 coding sequence is TGTGCCAGCAGTGACGACGGGAGGGGATACGAGCAGTACTTC. Its protein is CASSDDGRGYEQYF.

The chain has TRBV13 and TRBJ2-6; D is unclear. The V gene lost 8 bases and the J gene lost 4 bases, with 12 bases spanning the gap. The CDR3 extends over 14 amino acids. Germline V gene lookup returns CDR1 PRHDT and CDR2 FYEKMQ (reference sequence). CDR3 region: CASERRFGANVLTF. The CDR3 DNA reads TGTGCCAGCGAACGACGTTTCGGGGCCAACGTCCTGACTTTC.

The gene calls are TRBV3-1 and TRBJ2-7; 7 positions agree with TRBD2. Germline values: CDR1 LGHDT, CDR2 YNNKEL (reference sequence). Trimming took 0 bases from V and 3 from J; bases not matched to a gene: 5. This CDR3 comprises 15 residues. The CDR3 DNA follows: TGTGCCAGCAGCCAAGAATGGGAGGGGATCTACGAGCAGTACTTC. Protein product: CASSQEWEGIYEQYF.

The chain uses TRBV6-6 and TRBJ1-1, with D unresolved. This CDR3 is built from 10 residues. The V gene lost 10 bases and the J gene lost 7 bases, with 10 bases spanning the gap. Germline CDR1 and CDR2: MNHNY and SVGAGI (reference sequence). Here the CDR3 reads CATRVGEAFF. The DNA for the CDR3 is TGTGCCACCCGGGTGGGTGAAGCTTTCTTT.

V is TRBV20-1 and J is TRBJ1-5; TRBD1 might be the D (6 bases). There are 17 residues in the CDR3. Trimming stripped 1 base from V and 0 bases from J, with 16 bases between. CDR1 is DFQATT and CDR2 is SNEGSKA in the germline V gene (reference sequence). CDR3 DNA: TGCAGTGCTAGAGGGTCGCGGACAGCCGATAGCAATCAGCCCCAGCATTTT. Translated, it gives CSARGSRTADSNQPQHF.

The chain uses TRBV6-2 or TRBV6-3 and TRBJ2-4; D gene unclear. Matching the DNA end better, TRBJ2-7 makes the J call doubtful. The germline gives CDR1 MNHEY, CDR2 SVGEGT. The CDR3 consists of 13 residues. CDR3 nucleotides: TGTGCCAGCAGTCTAGGGTTAAAGACCGAGCAGTACTTC. The encoded protein is CASSLGLKTEQYF.

There are a few counts of this clonotype. The chain has TRBV4-1 and TRBJ1-6, with D uncertain. Deletions cut 1 base from V and 7 bases from J, with 8 bases between. The germline CDR1 and CDR2 sequences are MGHRA and YSYEKL. The CDR3 is made up of 14 amino acids. The CDR3 DNA sequence: TGCGCCAGCAGCCAAGTTAACACAAATTCACCCCTCCACTTT. Its translation is CASSQVNTNSPLHF.

The CDR3, as DNA: TGTGCCACCGGACAGGGCGGAGATACGCAGTATTTT. This translates into CATGQGGDTQYF. The gene calls are TRBV15 and TRBJ2-3; 8 bases are a match to TRBD1. The CDR3 runs 12 residues. CDR1 is LNHNV, CDR2 YYDKDF, per germline (reference sequence). V lost 8 bases and J lost 5; bases outside the gene matches: 3.